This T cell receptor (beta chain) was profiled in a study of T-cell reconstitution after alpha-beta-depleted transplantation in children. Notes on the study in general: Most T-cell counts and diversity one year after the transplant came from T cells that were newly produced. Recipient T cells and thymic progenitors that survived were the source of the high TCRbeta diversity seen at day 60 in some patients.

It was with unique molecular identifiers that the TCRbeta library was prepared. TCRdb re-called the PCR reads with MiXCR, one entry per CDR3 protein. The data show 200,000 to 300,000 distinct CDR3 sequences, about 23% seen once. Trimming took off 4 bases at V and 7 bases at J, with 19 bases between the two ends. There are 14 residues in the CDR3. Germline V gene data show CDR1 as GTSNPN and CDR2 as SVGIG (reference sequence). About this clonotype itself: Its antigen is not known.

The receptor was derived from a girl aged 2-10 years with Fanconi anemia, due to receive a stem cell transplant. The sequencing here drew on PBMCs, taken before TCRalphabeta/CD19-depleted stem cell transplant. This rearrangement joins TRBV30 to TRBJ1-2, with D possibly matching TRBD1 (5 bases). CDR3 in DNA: TGTGCCTGGACTAGCATCCTGAGGACATTTGGCTACACCTTC. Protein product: CAWTSILRTFGYTF.